This record looks at one T cell receptor beta chain sequence and its context. The antigen is undetermined. This CDR3 comprises 15 residues. V lost 4 bases to trimming and J lost 0 bases, with 9 bases between them. Investigators sought sequencing depths of between 1 in 200,000 and 1 in 1 million T cells. The table came from immunoSEQ multiplex PCR; TCRdb's copy has only in-frame clones and leaves some out. The sample yields about 50,000 clones, 70% to 90% seen once. PBMCs that had been cryopreserved were the source of approximately 1.8 micrograms of genomic DNA for TCR beta libraries. These data are taken from a study of cytotoxic CD8 clonotypes in ibrutinib-treated CLL. The study, taken as a whole, reports: Sampling time points were not equivalent between sustained-remission and progressing patients. In comparison with age-matched healthy donors, baseline clonality was higher and tracked circulating CD8+ T-cell counts.

The receptor's source is a human donor with chronic lymphocytic leukemia. The gene calls are TRBV23-1 and TRBJ2-2; D is undetermined. Being an ORF, TRBV23-1 has a function that is uncertain. Sequenced material: PBMCs, taken after 24 months of ibrutinib treatment. CDR3 protein: CASSLSIANTGELFF. CDR3 DNA sequence: TGCGCCAGCAGTCTGTCTATCGCGAACACCGGGGAGCTGTTTTTT.